The 26 T cell receptor beta chains in this list originate from one sample, sequenced in a study of blood T cell repertoires in COVID-19. The assay was immunoSEQ multiplex PCR, and TCRdb's table has in-frame clones only and misses some. The data hold around 91,000 clones, with 70% to 90% observed a single time. The sample comprised peripheral blood. Receptor source: a human donor in a cohort sampled during active COVID-19.

The genes are TRBV19 and TRBJ2-7; 7 bases align to TRBD1. J lost 4 bases, V lost 6 bases, and 12 bases had no gene match. The CDR3 has 15 amino acids. Germline loops: CDR1 LNHDA, CDR2 SQIVND (reference sequence). The CDR3 loop reads CASRMIGGVGYEQYF. In nucleotides, the CDR3 is TGTGCCAGTAGGATGATAGGGGGCGTCGGTTACGAGCAGTACTTC.

V usage is TRBV7-9 and J usage is TRBJ1-5; 9 bases fit TRBD1. Germline trimming cut 5 bases from V and 4 bases from J; bases unmatched to any gene: 6. Germline lookup yields CDR1 SEHNR and CDR2 FQNEAQ (reference sequence). This CDR3 spans 15 amino acids. The CDR3 loop reads CASSLGTGTNQPQHF. CDR3 DNA sequence: TGTGCCAGCAGCCTCGGGACAGGGACTAATCAGCCCCAGCATTTT.

This clone appeared once. The rearrangement links TRBV7-8 to TRBJ1-1; 12 nucleotides align to TRBD1. Germline V lookup: CDR1 SGHVS, CDR2 FQNEAQ. J lost 4 bases, V lost 7 bases, and 19 bases had no gene match. This CDR3 spans 19 amino acids. The CDR3: CASTPLVLGTGGSGTEAFF. For the CDR3, the DNA is TGTGCCAGCACTCCCTTGGTGTTGGGGACAGGGGGCTCGGGCACTGAAGCTTTCTTT.

The V gene is TRBV4-1, the J gene TRBJ1-6; D is ambiguous. CDR3 size: 13 residues. Germline CDR1 and CDR2: MGHRA and YSYEKL. V shed 0 bases and J shed 11 bases, with 8 bases lying between them. DNA of the CDR3: TGCGCCAGCAGCCAAGATAGTACCACACCCCTCCACTTT. Translated: CASSQDSTTPLHF.

The chain links TRBV5-6 to TRBJ1-4, with D possibly matching TRBD1 (5 bases). Germline CDR1 SGHDT, CDR2 YYEEEE. V dropped 4 bases and J dropped 8 bases, with 18 bases sitting between them. The CDR3 extends over 15 amino acids. The CDR3 coding sequence is TGTGCCAGCAGCCCGTGGGGGAGGGATGACGAAAAACTGTTTTTT. It is translated as CASSPWGRDDEKLFF.

V gene TRBV6-5 combines with J gene TRBJ1-2; TRBD1 agrees at 7 bases. Germline V gene data show CDR1 as MNHEY and CDR2 as SVGAGI. This CDR3 has 13 amino acids. The V segment lost 8 bases and the J segment 4 bases; nucleotides outside the gene matches: 7. The DNA of the CDR3 is TGTGCCAGCCTCCGGGACAGAGCCTATGGCTACACCTTC. This codes for CASLRDRAYGYTF.

The V and J genes are TRBV5-8 and TRBJ2-1; tentatively, D is TRBD1 (6 bases). Trimming cost V 3 bases and J 12 bases, with 13 bases left between them. Germline CDR1 reads SGHTS; CDR2 reads YDEGEE. The CDR3 spans 12 residues. CDR3 DNA sequence: TGTGCCAGCAGCTCGTTGGGGGCCGTGCAGTTCTTC. It is translated as CASSSLGAVQFF. Complete variable domain (other parts from reference TRBV5-8 and TRBJ2-1): EAGVTQSPTHLIKTRGQQATLRCSPISGHTSVYWYQQALGLGLQFLLWYDEGEERNRGNFPPRFSGRQFPNYSSELNVNALELEDSALYLCASSSLGAVQFFGPGTRLTVL.

The V call is TRBV5-6, the J call TRBJ2-7, with D maybe TRBD2 (5 bases). V lost 2 bases and J lost 0, with 12 bases in between. Germline assignment: CDR1 SGHDT and CDR2 YYEEEE. CDR3 length equals 15 residues. Written as DNA, the CDR3 is TGTGCCAGCAGCTTCTTTGGACTCAACTCCTACGAGCAGTACTTC. Translation gives CASSFFGLNSYEQYF.

This chain links TRBV4-2 with TRBJ2-1, with 12 bases fitting TRBD1. Germline trimming cut 0 bases from V and 8 bases from J; bases unmatched to any gene: 8. Germline CDR1 and CDR2: LGHNA and YNFKEQ. This CDR3 contains 17 residues. This chain's CDR3 is CASSQDVRDRGLHEQFF. CDR3 nucleotides: TGTGCCAGCAGCCAAGATGTAAGGGACAGGGGGCTTCATGAGCAGTTCTTC.

The chain employs TRBV12-3 or TRBV12-4 and TRBJ1-1; maybe TRBD1 (5 bases). This CDR3 comprises 13 residues. Trimming removed 2 bases at V and 10 bases at J, with 14 bases between. Here the CDR3 reads CASSLSPGWAAFF. The CDR3 region has the DNA TGTGCCAGCAGTTTATCCCCAGGGTGGGCAGCTTTCTTT.

The chain is built from TRBV13 and TRBJ2-7; TRBD1 is a possible D gene (6 bases). This CDR3 contains 13 residues. V shed 7 bases and J shed 7 bases, with 17 bases lying between them. CDR1 and CDR2 from the germline V gene are PRHDT and FYEKMQ (reference sequence). The CDR3 coding sequence is TGTGCCAGCAATCCAGGGGTACTGAGGGAGCAGTACTTC. Translating it yields CASNPGVLREQYF.

This chain uses TRBV18 with TRBJ2-7; 8 bases are shared with TRBD1. J gave up 0 bases and V 5 bases, and 3 bases lay outside the gene matches. Germline V CDR1 and CDR2: KGHSH, LQKENI. The CDR3 has 14 amino acids. CDR3 bases: TGTGCCAGCTCAACCGACAGGGGCTCCTACGAGCAGTACTTC. It encodes CASSTDRGSYEQYF. Full variable domain (remainder filled in from reference TRBV18 and TRBJ2-7): NAGVMQNPRHLVRRRGQEARLRCSPMKGHSHVYWYRQLPEEGLKFMVYLQKENIIDESGMPKERFSAEFPKEGPSILRIQQVVRGDSAAYFCASSTDRGSYEQYFGPGTRLTVT.

V and J are TRBV27 and TRBJ2-7, with D possibly matching TRBD2 (6 bases). Looked up from germline, CDR1 is MNHEY and CDR2 is SMNVEV (reference sequence). This CDR3 has 15 residues. V dropped 1 base and J dropped 4 bases, with 14 bases sitting between them. CDR3 loop: CASSLFGGPGYEQYF. DNA of the CDR3: TGTGCCAGCAGTTTATTTGGAGGGCCAGGATACGAGCAGTACTTC.

The chain links TRBV27 to TRBJ2-7, with D possibly TRBD1 on 5 matching bases. Trimming removed 8 bases from V and 0 bases from J, with 14 bases in between. The CDR3 spans 14 residues. Germline CDR1 and CDR2: MNHEY and SMNVEV (reference sequence). CDR3 residues: CASRRGKSSYEQYF. The CDR3 DNA sequence: TGTGCCAGCCGTAGGGGCAAAAGCTCCTACGAGCAGTACTTC.

This chain links TRBV7-9 with TRBJ1-2; 12 positions match TRBD1. Germline trimming cut 2 bases from V and 5 bases from J; bases unmatched to any gene: 9. The CDR3 runs to 17 residues. Germline CDR1 SEHNR, CDR2 FQNEAQ (reference sequence). This chain's CDR3 is CASSLSGQGAAWYGYTF. As DNA, the CDR3 is TGTGCCAGCAGCTTATCGGGACAGGGGGCGGCGTGGTATGGCTACACCTTC.

This rearrangement joins TRBV10-3 to TRBJ1-1; D unclear. CDR3 length equals 13 residues. Germline V CDR1 and CDR2: ENHRY, SYGVKD. V lost 4 bases, J lost 0 bases, and 6 bases lay in between. The CDR3 is CAISGEVNTEAFF. In DNA form, the CDR3 reads TGTGCCATCAGTGGAGAGGTGAACACTGAAGCTTTCTTT.

This clone was recorded once. Different DNA sequences within this sample yield the same CDR3. CDR3 coding DNA: TGTGCCAGCAGCCTGGGGACAGCTTCCTACGAGCAGTACTTC. Amino acids: CASSLGTASYEQYF. V gene TRBV7-8 combines with J gene TRBJ2-7; 7 bases align to TRBD1. Germline lookup yields CDR1 SGHVS and CDR2 FQNEAQ. This CDR3 comprises 14 residues. V gave up 5 bases and J gave up 1 base; unmatched junction bases: 5.

This clone is termed medium-sized. This chain joins TRBV6-5 and TRBJ1-2; D ambiguous. The germline CDR1 and CDR2 sequences are MNHEY and SVGAGI. The CDR3 extends over 11 amino acids. Deletions cut 2 bases from V and 12 bases from J, with 10 bases between. CDR3 DNA sequence: TGTGCCAGCAGTTACGGTGGGAGCCACACCTTC. This encodes CASSYGGSHTF.

This clone was picked up one time. The genes are TRBV6-5 and TRBJ1-1; D is undetermined. The V end was cut by 8 bases, the J end by 10 bases, with 20 bases between. The CDR3 totals 13 residues. Germline assignment: CDR1 MNHEY and CDR2 SVGAGI. CDR3 loop: CASFKGGGLGAFF. The DNA of the CDR3 is TGTGCCAGCTTCAAAGGAGGAGGGTTGGGAGCTTTCTTT.

The chain combines TRBV7-8 with TRBJ2-7, with a weak D call TRBD1 (6 bases). Germline V gene data show CDR1 as SGHVS and CDR2 as FQNEAQ. V gave up 3 bases and J gave up 6 bases, with 15 bases separating them. This CDR3 has 14 residues. The CDR3 DNA reads TGTGCCAGCAGCTTGGACAGCCTCAAAGGCGAGCAGTACTTC. The encoded protein is CASSLDSLKGEQYF.

The chain carries TRBV7-9 and TRBJ2-3; 8 bases align to TRBD2. The V segment lost 4 bases and the J segment 2 bases; nucleotides outside the gene matches: 2. In germline, CDR1 is SEHNR, CDR2 FQNEAQ (reference sequence). The CDR3 runs to 14 residues. The CDR3 reads CASSSGLVTDTQYF. The CDR3 coding sequence is TGTGCCAGCAGCTCGGGACTAGTCACAGATACGCAGTATTTT.

The rearrangement joins TRBV9 to TRBJ2-1; TRBD2 matches at 11 bases. CDR1 and CDR2 (germline): SGDLS, YYNGEE. Unmatched junction bases numbered 4, after V lost 3 bases and J lost 5 bases. CDR3 length: 15 amino acids. The CDR3 coding sequence is TGTGCCAGCAGCGGCGGACTAGCGGGCCACAATGAGCAGTTCTTC. As protein: CASSGGLAGHNEQFF.

The rearrangement links TRBV7-9 to TRBJ2-5, with TRBD2 as a possible D gene (5 bases). The length of the CDR3 is 14 residues. Germline loops: CDR1 SEHNR, CDR2 FQNEAQ (reference sequence). V lost 3 bases and J lost 5, with 13 bases in between. The CDR3 DNA reads TGTGCCAGCAGCTTGGACGGGGATGGCGAGACCCAGTACTTC. As protein: CASSLDGDGETQYF.

The CDR3 is CASSLAARQGTYGYTF. CDR3 bases: TGTGCCAGCAGCTTAGCTGCCCGACAGGGGACCTATGGCTACACCTTC. The rearrangement uses TRBV7-9 and TRBJ1-2; 8 bases line up with TRBD1. The CDR3 spans 16 residues. V gave up 0 bases and J gave up 4 bases; unmatched junction bases: 7. CDR1 SEHNR and CDR2 FQNEAQ come from the germline V gene (reference sequence).

The chain couples TRBV7-2 to TRBJ2-1; TRBD2 matches at 7 bases. V shed 6 bases and J 10 bases; nucleotides not matched to a gene: 9. Germline V gene lookup returns CDR1 SGHTA and CDR2 FQGNSA. The CDR3 length is 13 residues. CDR3 bases: TGTGCCAGCAGAGCGGCCGTGGGACTAGAGCAGTTCTTC. It encodes CASRAAVGLEQFF. Full variable domain (outside the CDR3, taken from reference TRBV7-2 and TRBJ2-1): GAGVSQSPSNKVTEKGKDVELRCDPISGHTALYWYRQSLGQGLEFLIYFQGNSAPDKSGLPSDRFSAERTGGSVSTLTIQRTQQEDSAVYLCASRAAVGLEQFFGPGTRLTVL.

The CDR3 region is CASSRQNEQFF. The CDR3 region has the DNA TGTGCCAGCAGCCGACAGAATGAGCAGTTCTTC. The rearrangement joins TRBV9 to TRBJ2-1; perhaps TRBD1 as D (5 bases). There are 11 residues in the CDR3. Trimming left V 4 bases short and J 7 bases short, with 6 bases between. CDR1 and CDR2 from the germline V gene are SGDLS and YYNGEE.